The TCR beta chain described here comes from a study of T cell responses to AZD1222 COVID-19 vaccine. General study findings and limits: Among those given AZD1222, only six were seropositive at baseline.

To note about this clone: The target antigen is unknown.

Sequenced by immunoSEQ multiplex PCR; TCRdb stores in-frame clones only, minus some. The data show around 110,000 clones, roughly 93% seen once. V dropped 3 bases and J dropped 2; count of bases not matched to a gene: 7. This CDR3 region has 19 residues. Germline-derived CDR1 and CDR2 are MNHEY and SMNVEV (reference sequence). This sample comprised peripheral blood, obtained 28 days after the second AZD1222 dose. The V and J genes are TRBV27 and TRBJ2-2; 15 nucleotides line up with TRBD2. This receptor was taken from an adult who received the AZD1222 COVID-19 vaccine. The CDR3 bases are TGTGCCAGCAGTTTGGTGCCGGGACTAGCGGGAGGTAACACCGGGGAGCTGTTTTTT. Translated, it gives CASSLVPGLAGGNTGELFF.